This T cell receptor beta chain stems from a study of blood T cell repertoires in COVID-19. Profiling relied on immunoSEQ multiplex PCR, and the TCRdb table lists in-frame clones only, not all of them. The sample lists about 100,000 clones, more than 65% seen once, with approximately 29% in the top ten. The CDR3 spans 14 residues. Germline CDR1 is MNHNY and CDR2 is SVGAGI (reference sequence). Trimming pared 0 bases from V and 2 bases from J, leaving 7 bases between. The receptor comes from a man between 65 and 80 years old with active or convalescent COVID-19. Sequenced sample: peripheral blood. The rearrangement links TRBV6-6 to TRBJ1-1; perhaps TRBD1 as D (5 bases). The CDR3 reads CASSYSQGNTEAFF. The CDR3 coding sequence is TGTGCCAGCAGTTACTCTCAGGGCAACACTGAAGCTTTCTTT.